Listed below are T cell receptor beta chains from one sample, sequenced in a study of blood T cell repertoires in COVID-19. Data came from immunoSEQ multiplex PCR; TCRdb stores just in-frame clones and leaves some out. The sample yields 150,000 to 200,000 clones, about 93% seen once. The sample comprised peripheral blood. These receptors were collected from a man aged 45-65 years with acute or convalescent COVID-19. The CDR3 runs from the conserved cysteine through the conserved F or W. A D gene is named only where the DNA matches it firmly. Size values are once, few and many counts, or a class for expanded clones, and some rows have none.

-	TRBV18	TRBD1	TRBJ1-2	CASSPSGGERGYTF	TGTGCCAGCTCACCCTCAGGGGGTGAGCGTGGCTACACCTTC
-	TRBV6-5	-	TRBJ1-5	CASSFLNQPQHF	TGTGCCAGCAGTTTTCTAAATCAGCCCCAGCATTTT
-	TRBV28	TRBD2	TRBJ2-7	CASSLAGVPSYEQYF	TGTGCCAGCAGTTTAGCGGGAGTTCCCTCCTACGAGCAGTACTTC
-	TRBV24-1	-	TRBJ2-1	CATSDPRDSSSYNEQFF	TGTGCCACCAGTGATCCCCGGGACTCCAGCTCCTACAATGAGCAGTTCTTC
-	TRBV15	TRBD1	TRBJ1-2	CATSREGQGYGYTF	TGTGCCACCAGCAGAGAGGGACAGGGCTATGGCTACACCTTC
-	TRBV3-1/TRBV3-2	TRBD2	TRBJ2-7	CASSLSGKAFYEQYF	TGTGCCAGCAGCCTAAGCGGGAAAGCGTTCTACGAGCAGTACTTC
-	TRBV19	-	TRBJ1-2	CASSTREGQWLGYTF	TGTGCCAGTAGTACCCGTGAGGGTCAATGGCTTGGCTACACCTTC
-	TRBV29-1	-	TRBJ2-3	CSVVGVGLDTQYF	TGCAGCGTTGTAGGGGTGGGACTGGATACGCAGTATTTT
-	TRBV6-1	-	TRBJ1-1	CASSDTGNTEAFF	TGTGCCAGCAGTGACACCGGTAACACTGAAGCTTTCTTT
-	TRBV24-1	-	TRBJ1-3	CATSDVTGPRAPNSGNTIYF	TGTGCCACCAGTGATGTTACCGGGCCCAGGGCCCCTAACTCTGGAAACACCATATATTTT
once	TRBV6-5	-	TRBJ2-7	CASSYSQGSTYEQYF	TGTGCCAGCAGTTACTCTCAGGGGTCAACCTACGAGCAGTACTTC
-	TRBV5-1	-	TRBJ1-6	CASSSGQTSYNSPLHF	TGCGCCAGCAGCTCCGGACAAACTTCATATAATTCACCCCTCCACTTT
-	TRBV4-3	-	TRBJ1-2	CASSQVHTGSYGYTF	TGCGCCAGCAGCCAAGTCCATACAGGATCCTATGGCTACACCTTC
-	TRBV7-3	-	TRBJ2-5	CASSLRVSSDPGWEETQYF	TGTGCCAGCAGCTTACGAGTGTCTAGCGACCCGGGGTGGGAAGAGACCCAGTACTTC
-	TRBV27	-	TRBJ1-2	CASSLLGWGDGYTF	TGTGCCAGCAGTTTATTAGGGTGGGGAGATGGCTACACCTTC
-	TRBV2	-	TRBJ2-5	CASTAGPETQYF	TGTGCCAGCACGGCGGGACCAGAGACCCAGTACTTC
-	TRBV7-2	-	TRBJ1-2	CASSLVGQGYGYTF	TGTGCCAGCAGCTTAGTAGGCCAGGGCTATGGCTACACCTTC
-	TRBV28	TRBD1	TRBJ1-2	CASSPGDRGLYGYTF	TGTGCCAGCAGTCCCGGGGACAGGGGTCTATATGGCTACACCTTC
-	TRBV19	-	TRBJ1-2	CASSWFQGYTF	TGTGCCAGTAGCTGGTTTCAGGGCTACACCTTC
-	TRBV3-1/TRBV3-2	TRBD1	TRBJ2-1	CASSQRPGQYNEQFF	TGTGCCAGCAGCCAACGCCCGGGACAGTACAATGAGCAGTTCTTC
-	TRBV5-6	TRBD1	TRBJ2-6	CASSPTGVSGANVLTF	TGTGCCAGCAGCCCGACAGGGGTCTCTGGGGCCAACGTCCTGACTTTC
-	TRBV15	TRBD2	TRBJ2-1	CATSILAGEQFF	TGTGCCACCAGCATACTAGCGGGAGAGCAGTTCTTC
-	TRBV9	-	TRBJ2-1	CASSVGRGLHNEQFF	TGTGCCAGCAGCGTAGGGAGGGGACTCCACAATGAGCAGTTCTTC
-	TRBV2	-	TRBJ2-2	CASLLFTGELFF	TGTGCCAGCCTCTTATTCACCGGGGAGCTGTTTTTT